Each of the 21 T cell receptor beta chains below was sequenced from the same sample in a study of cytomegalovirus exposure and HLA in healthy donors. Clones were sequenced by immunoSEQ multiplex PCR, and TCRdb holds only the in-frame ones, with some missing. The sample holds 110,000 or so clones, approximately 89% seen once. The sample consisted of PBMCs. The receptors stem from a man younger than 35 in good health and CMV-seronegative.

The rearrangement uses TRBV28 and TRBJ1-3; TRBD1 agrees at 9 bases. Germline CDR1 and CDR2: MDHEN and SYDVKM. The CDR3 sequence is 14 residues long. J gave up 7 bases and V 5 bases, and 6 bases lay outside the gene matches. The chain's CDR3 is CASSRDRAWNTIYF. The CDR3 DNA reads TGTGCCAGCAGTAGGGACAGGGCGTGGAACACCATATATTTT. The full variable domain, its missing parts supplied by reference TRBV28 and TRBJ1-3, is DVKVTQSSRYLVKRTGEKVFLECVQDMDHENMFWYRQDPGLGLRLIYFSYDVKMKEKGDIPEGYSVSREKKERFSLILESASTNQTSMYLCASSRDRAWNTIYFGEGSWLTVV.

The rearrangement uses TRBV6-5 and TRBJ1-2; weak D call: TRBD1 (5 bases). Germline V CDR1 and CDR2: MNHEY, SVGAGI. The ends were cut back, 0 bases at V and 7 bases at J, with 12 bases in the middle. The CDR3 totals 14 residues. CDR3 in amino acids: CASSYSGGDFGYTF. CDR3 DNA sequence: TGTGCCAGCAGTTACTCGGGCGGGGACTTTGGCTACACCTTC.

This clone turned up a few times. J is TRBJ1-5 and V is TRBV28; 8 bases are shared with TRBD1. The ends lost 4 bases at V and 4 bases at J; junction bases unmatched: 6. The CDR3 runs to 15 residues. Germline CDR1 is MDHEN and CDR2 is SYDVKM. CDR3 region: CASSWTGLGNQPQHF. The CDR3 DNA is TGTGCCAGCAGTTGGACAGGGTTAGGGAATCAGCCCCAGCATTTT.

DNA of the CDR3: TGCGCCAGCAGCCCGGGGGTTCACCAAGAGACCCAGTACTTC. This gives the protein CASSPGVHQETQYF. The chain joins TRBV5-1 to TRBJ2-5; a possible D gene is TRBD2 (6 bases). Germline values: CDR1 SGHRS, CDR2 YFSETQ. This CDR3 has 14 residues. V was clipped by 4 bases and J by 0 bases, with 10 bases between them.

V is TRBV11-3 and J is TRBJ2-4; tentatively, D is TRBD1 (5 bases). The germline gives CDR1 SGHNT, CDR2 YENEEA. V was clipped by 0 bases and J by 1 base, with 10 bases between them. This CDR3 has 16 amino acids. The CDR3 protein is CASSLEQAGAKNIQYF. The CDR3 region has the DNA TGTGCCAGCAGCTTAGAACAGGCCGGGGCCAAAAACATTCAGTACTTC.

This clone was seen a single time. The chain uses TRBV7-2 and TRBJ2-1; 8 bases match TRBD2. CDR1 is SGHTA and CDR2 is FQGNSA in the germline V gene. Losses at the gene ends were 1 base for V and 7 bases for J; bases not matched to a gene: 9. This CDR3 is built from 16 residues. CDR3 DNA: TGTGCCAGCAGCTTAGTTCCCGGGGGGGGCCGAAATGAGCAGTTCTTC. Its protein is CASSLVPGGGRNEQFF. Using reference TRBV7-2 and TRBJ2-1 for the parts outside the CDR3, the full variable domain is GAGVSQSPSNKVTEKGKDVELRCDPISGHTALYWYRQSLGQGLEFLIYFQGNSAPDKSGLPSDRFSAERTGGSVSTLTIQRTQQEDSAVYLCASSLVPGGGRNEQFFGPGTRLTVL.

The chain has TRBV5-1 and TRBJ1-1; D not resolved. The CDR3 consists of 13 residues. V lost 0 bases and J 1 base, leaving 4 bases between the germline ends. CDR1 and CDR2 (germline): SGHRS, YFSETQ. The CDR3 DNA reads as TGCGCCAGCAGCTTGGGTAGGAACACTGAAGCTTTCTTT. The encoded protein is CASSLGRNTEAFF.

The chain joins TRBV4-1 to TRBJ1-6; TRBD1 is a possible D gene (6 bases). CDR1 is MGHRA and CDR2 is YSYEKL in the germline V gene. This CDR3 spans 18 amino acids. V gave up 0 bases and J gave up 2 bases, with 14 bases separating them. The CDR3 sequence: CASSQEGRGGTYNSPLHF. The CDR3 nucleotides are TGCGCCAGCAGCCAAGAAGGCAGGGGAGGGACCTATAATTCACCCCTCCACTTT.

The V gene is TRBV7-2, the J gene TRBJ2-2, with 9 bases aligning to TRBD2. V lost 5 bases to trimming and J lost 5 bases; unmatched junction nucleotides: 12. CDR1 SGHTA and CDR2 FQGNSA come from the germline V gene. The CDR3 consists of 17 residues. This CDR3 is CASSAQAGGRVTGELFF. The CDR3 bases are TGTGCCAGCAGCGCCCAAGCGGGAGGCCGCGTGACCGGGGAGCTGTTTTTT.

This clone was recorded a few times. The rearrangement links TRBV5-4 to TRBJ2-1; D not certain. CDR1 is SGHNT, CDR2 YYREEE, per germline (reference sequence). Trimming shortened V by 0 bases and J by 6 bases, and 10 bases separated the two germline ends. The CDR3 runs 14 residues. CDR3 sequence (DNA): TGTGCCAGCAGCTTGGAAGTTAGTTCCAATGAGCAGTTCTTC. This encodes CASSLEVSSNEQFF. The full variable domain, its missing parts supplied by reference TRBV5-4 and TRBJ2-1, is ETGVTQSPTHLIKTRGQQVTLRCSSQSGHNTVSWYQQALGQGPQFIFQYYREEENGRGNFPPRFSGLQFPNYSSELNVNALELDDSALYLCASSLEVSSNEQFFGPGTRLTVL.

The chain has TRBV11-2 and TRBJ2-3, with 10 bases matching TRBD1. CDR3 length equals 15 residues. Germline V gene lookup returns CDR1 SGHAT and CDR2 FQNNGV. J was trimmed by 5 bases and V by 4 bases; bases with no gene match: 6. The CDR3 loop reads CASSSRQGARDTQYF. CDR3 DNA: TGTGCCAGCAGCTCCCGACAGGGGGCGAGAGATACGCAGTATTTT.

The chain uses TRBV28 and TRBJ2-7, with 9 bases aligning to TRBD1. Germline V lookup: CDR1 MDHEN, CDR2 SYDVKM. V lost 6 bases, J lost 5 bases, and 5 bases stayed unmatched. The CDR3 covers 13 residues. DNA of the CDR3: TGTGCCAGCAGCCGGGACAGGGTAGACGAGCAGTACTTC. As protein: CASSRDRVDEQYF.

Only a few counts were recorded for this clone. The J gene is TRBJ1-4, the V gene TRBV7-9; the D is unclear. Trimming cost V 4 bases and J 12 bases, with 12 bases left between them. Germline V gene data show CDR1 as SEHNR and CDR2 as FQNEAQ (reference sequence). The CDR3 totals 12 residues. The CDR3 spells CASSSSFEELFF. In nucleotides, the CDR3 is TGTGCCAGCAGCTCATCCTTCGAGGAACTGTTTTTT.

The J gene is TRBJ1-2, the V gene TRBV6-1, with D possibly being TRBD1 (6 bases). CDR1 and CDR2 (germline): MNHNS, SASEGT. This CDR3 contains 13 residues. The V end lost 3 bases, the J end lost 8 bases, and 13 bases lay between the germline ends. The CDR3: CASSDYRVGGYTF. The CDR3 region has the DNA TGTGCCAGCAGTGACTACAGGGTAGGCGGCTACACCTTC.

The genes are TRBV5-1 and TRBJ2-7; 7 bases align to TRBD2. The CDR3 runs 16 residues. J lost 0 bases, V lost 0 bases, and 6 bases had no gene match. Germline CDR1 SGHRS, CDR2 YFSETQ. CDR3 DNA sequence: TGCGCCAGCAGCTTGGGAGAGCGGGGTTACTCCTACGAGCAGTACTTC. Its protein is CASSLGERGYSYEQYF.

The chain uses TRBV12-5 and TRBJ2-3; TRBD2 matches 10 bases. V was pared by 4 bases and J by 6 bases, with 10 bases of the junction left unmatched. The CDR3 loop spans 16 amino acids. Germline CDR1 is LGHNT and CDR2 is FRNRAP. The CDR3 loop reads CASGSPISGRVDTQYF. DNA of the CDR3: TGTGCTAGTGGTTCCCCAATAAGCGGGAGGGTTGATACGCAGTATTTT.

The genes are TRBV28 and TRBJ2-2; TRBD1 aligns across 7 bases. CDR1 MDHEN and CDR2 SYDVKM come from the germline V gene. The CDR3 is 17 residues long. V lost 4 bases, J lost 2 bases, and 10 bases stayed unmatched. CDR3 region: CASSSILDRVNTGELFF. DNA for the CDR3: TGTGCCAGCAGTTCCATATTAGACAGGGTCAACACCGGGGAGCTGTTTTTT.

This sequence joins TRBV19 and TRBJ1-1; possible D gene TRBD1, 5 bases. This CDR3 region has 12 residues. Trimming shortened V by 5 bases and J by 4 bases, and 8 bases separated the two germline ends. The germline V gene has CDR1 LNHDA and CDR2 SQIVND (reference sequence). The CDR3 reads CASSYRPTEAFF. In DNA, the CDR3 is TGTGCCAGTAGTTACAGGCCCACTGAAGCTTTCTTT.

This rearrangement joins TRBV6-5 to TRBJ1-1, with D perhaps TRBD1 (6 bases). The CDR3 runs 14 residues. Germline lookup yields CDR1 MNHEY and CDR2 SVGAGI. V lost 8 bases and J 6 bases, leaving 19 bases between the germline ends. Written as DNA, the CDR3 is TGTGCCAGCTACCGCGGGGAAGGGGGGGCTGAAGCTTTCTTT. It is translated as CASYRGEGGAEAFF.

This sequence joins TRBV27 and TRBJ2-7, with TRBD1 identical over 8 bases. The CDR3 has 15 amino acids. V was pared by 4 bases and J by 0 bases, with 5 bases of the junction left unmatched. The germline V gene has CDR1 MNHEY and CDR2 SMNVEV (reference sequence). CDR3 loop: CASSYGTGSSYEQYF. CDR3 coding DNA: TGTGCCAGCAGTTACGGGACAGGAAGCTCCTACGAGCAGTACTTC.

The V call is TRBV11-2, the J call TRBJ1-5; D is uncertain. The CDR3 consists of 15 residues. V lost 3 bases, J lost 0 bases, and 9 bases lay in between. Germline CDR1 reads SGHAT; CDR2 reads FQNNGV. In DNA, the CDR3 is TGTGCCAGCAGCTTTTCCGGGTATAGCAATCAGCCCCAGCATTTT. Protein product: CASSFSGYSNQPQHF. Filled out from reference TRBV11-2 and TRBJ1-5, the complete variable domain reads EAGVAQSPRYKIIEKRQSVAFWCNPISGHATLYWYQQILGQGPKLLIQFQNNGVVDDSQLPKDRFSAERLKGVDSTLKIQPAKLEDSAVYLCASSFSGYSNQPQHFGDGTRLSIL.